This T cell receptor beta chain stems from a study of T cells after yellow fever vaccination. Looked up from germline, CDR1 is MNHEY and CDR2 is SVGEGT. The germline V and J ends were trimmed by 6 bases and 10 bases, with 18 bases remaining between them. The CDR3 consists of 13 residues. TCRdb re-called the 5' RACE reads through MiXCR, storing one row per CDR3 protein. The repertoire holds 300,000 to 400,000 distinct CDR3 sequences, approximately 13% seen once, with around 3% in the top ten. This specimen consisted of CD4+ T cells sorted from PBMCs, obtained 15 days after the yellow fever booster vaccination. The sequence was collected from a man between 18 and 29 years old who received the YFV17D yellow fever vaccine. The chain has TRBV6-2 or TRBV6-3 and TRBJ1-1, with a tentative D call TRBD1 (5 bases). The CDR3 is CASRQPPGGRAFF. Here the CDR3 DNA reads TGTGCCAGCAGACAACCCCCGGGGGGTCGAGCTTTCTTT.